These T cell receptor beta chains were read from a single sample in a study of CD8+CD57+ T cells in acquired aplastic anemia. Each CDR3 protein is one row after TCRdb ran MiXCR on the reads. Of about 75,000 distinct CDR3 sequences in the sample, about three quarters were seen once. Sequencing input: sorted CD4+, CD8+, or CD8+CD57+ T cells (not recorded which) from PBMCs. The receptors derive from a human donor with aplastic anemia. Both conserved end residues are part of each CDR3. Fields, in order: D gene, V gene, clone size, J gene, CDR3 DNA, CDR3 protein. The D gene is left open where the match is weak. The size entry is marked missing in some rows and otherwise reads once, few, many or a size class.

NA,TRBV7-9,few,TRBJ1-2,TGTGCCAGCAGCTTAGCTGGGGATGGCTACACCTTC,CASSLAGDGYTF
TRBD2,TRBV10-3,NA,TRBJ2-7,TGTGCCATCAGTGAGGTCTCGAGCGGGGCGACCGGGGAGCAGTACTTC,CAISEVSSGATGEQYF
NA,TRBV2,NA,TRBJ2-7,TGTGCCAGTAGTCCTCCGTTCTACGAGCAGTACTTC,CASSPPFYEQYF
TRBD1,TRBV24-1,NA,TRBJ2-4,TGTGCCACCAATTTCCCCGGGACAGGGTTAGCCAAAAACATTCAGTACTTC,CATNFPGTGLAKNIQYF
TRBD1,TRBV25-1,NA,TRBJ2-7,TGTGCCAGCAGCGTAGTAGGACAGGGGACCGAGCAGTACTTC,CASSVVGQGTEQYF
NA,TRBV7-2,NA,TRBJ1-1,TGTGCCAGCAGCCCTGGGATCGGCGAAGCTTTCTTT,CASSPGIGEAFF
TRBD1,TRBV7-8,NA,TRBJ1-2,TGTGCCAGCAGCTTAGAAGACAGGGGATATGGCTACACCTTC,CASSLEDRGYGYTF
NA,TRBV7-7,NA,TRBJ1-1,TGTGCCAGCAGCTTCAGGGGACACACTGAAGCTTTCTTT,CASSFRGHTEAFF
NA,TRBV5-1,NA,TRBJ1-6,TGCGCCAGCAGCTTGTCCGCCGGGGAATCGCAAAATTCACCCCTCCACTTT,CASSLSAGESQNSPLHF
NA,TRBV19,NA,TRBJ2-3,TGTGCCAGTAAGGAGGGAGCGAAGGTTACGCAGTATTTT,CASKEGAKVTQYF
TRBD1,TRBV7-8,NA,TRBJ2-1,TGTGCCAGCTCACCAATAGGGACAGGAAGTTGCAATGAGCAGTTCTTC,CASSPIGTGSCNEQFF
NA,TRBV10-3,NA,TRBJ2-5,TGTGCCAGCAGCAGGGATTTGGGGGAGACCCAGTACTTC,CASSRDLGETQYF